The clone carrying this T cell receptor (beta chain) was recorded a few times. The antigen is undetermined. Samples had at least 6.5 million PBMCs isolated from them. Through a sample-barcoded 5' primer and a J-beta primer mix, a second PCR was run for about 6 to 12 cycles. Sequencing of every sample gave 2.5 million or more CDR3-containing paired-end reads. TCRdb re-called the 5' RACE reads through MiXCR, storing one row per CDR3 protein. The sample contains 920,000 or so distinct CDR3 sequences, 40% to 45% of which appear only once. The CDR3 runs 13 residues. V lost 2 bases to trimming and J lost 7 bases, with 12 bases between them. The germline gives CDR1 SGHTA, CDR2 FQGNSA. This specimen belongs to a study of blood T cells in healthy people across ages. Whole-study results and caveats: The study lacked donor CMV status, which possibly confounded expanded clonotype changes. Because sorting was not performed, PBMCs prevented conclusive naive versus antigen-experienced comparison.

The specimen was blood. The genes are TRBV7-2 and TRBJ2-7; D might be TRBD2 (5 bases). The clonotype was recovered from a woman aged 60 to 75 in good health. CDR3 bases: TGTGCCAGCAGCTTACGAGGGCCGGTGGAGCAGTACTTC. It is translated as CASSLRGPVEQYF.